The following is a TCR beta chain sequence with its context. The antigen is unknown. Produced via immunoSEQ multiplex PCR; TCRdb's table is partial and in-frame only. The sample lists more than 1,200,000 clones, 98% occurring once. The sample is drawn from a study of shared clonotypes between healthy human individuals. At the level of the study: The plates for each donor numbered three CD4 naive, three CD4 memory, two CD8 naive and one CD8 memory.

Study-level findings and limits: Clonotypes shared by all four donors outscored non-shared clonotypes in generation probability.

Sequenced: naive CD4+ T cells sorted from blood. The subset denotes: CD45RA+ positively selected. The sequence was obtained from a man younger than 40 in good health.

The DNA of the CDR3 is TGCGCCAGCAGCTTGAGGCCAGAAATGGGCTACACCTTC. Protein product: CASSLRPEMGYTF. This chain joins TRBV5-1 and TRBJ1-2; D is unresolved. Deletions cut 1 base from V and 8 bases from J, with 12 bases between. The germline V gene has CDR1 SGHRS and CDR2 YFSETQ. CDR3 size: 13 residues.